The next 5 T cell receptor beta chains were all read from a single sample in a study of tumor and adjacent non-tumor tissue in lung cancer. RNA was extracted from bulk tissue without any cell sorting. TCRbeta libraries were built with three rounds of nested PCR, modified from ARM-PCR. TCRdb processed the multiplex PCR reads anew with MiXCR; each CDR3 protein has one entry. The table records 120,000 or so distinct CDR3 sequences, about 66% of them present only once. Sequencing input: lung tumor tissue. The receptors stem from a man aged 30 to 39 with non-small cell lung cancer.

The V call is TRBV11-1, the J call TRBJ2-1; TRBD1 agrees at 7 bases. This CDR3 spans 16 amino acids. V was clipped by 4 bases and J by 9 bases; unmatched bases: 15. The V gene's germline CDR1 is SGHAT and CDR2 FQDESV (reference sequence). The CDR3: CASSSYLGQAGSEQFF. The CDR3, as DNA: TGTGCCAGCAGCTCCTACTTAGGACAGGCCGGCAGTGAGCAGTTCTTC.

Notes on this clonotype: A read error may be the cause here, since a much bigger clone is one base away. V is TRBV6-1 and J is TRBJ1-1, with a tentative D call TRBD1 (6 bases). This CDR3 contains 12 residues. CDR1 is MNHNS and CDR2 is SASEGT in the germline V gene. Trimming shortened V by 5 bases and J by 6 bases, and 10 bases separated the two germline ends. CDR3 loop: CASSRQEAEAFF. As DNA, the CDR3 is TGTGCCAGCAGTCGACAGGAGGCTGAAGCTTTCTTT.

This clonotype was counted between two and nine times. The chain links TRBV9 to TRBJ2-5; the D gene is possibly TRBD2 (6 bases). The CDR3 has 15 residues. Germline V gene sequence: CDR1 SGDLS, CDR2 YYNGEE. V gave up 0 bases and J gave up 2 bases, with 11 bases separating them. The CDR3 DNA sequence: TGTGCCAGCAGCGTAGCTCCAGGGAGGCAAGAGACCCAGTACTTC. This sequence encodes CASSVAPGRQETQYF.

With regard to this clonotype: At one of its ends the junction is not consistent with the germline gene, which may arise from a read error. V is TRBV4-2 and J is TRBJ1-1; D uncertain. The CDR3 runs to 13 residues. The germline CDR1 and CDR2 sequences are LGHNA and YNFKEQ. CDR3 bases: TGTGCCAGCAGTCCCCATTTGAACACTAAAGCTTTCTTT. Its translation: CASSPHLNTKAFF.

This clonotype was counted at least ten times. This CDR3 is CASSQASRGTDTQYF. CDR3 coding DNA: TGTGCCAGCAGCCAGGCTAGCAGAGGCACAGATACGCAGTATTTT. The gene calls are TRBV4-2 and TRBJ2-3, with D possibly TRBD2 on 5 matching bases. This CDR3 region has 15 residues. CDR1 is LGHNA, CDR2 YNFKEQ, per germline. V was cut by 3 bases and J by 1 base, with 11 bases left in between.